This TCR beta chain was sequenced for a study of blood T cell repertoires in COVID-19. Whole-study context: From the United States, Italy and Spain came samples of acute and convalescent COVID-19.

The V gene's germline CDR1 is KGHSH and CDR2 LQKENI. This CDR3 contains 14 residues. Trimming took 5 bases from V and 0 from J; bases not matched to a gene: 3. Sequencing used immunoSEQ multiplex PCR; TCRdb keeps in-frame clones, though not all of them. The table records about 330,000 clones, approximately 88% of them present only once. Participants' reported clinical history set cohort assignment. Recovery meant two consecutive negative NP/OP PCR tests, professional clearance, or resolved symptoms. The sample comprised PBMCs or T cells enriched from blood (not recorded which). This TCR came from a man under 40 who had recovered from COVID-19. The gene calls are TRBV18 and TRBJ1-1; 7 nucleotides line up with TRBD1. The CDR3 DNA follows: TGTGCCAGCTCAAGGCAGGGGGTGAACACTGAAGCTTTCTTT. Its translation is CASSRQGVNTEAFF.